The rows below give T cell receptor beta chains drawn from one sample of a study of glioma-infiltrating T cells after dendritic cell vaccination. Sequenced by immunoSEQ multiplex PCR; TCRdb stores in-frame clones only, minus some. This table holds more than 70,000 clones, around 87% found once. The sample was blood, taken after dendritic cell vaccination. The receptors derive from a human donor with glioblastoma. Each CDR3 is given with its conserved first and last residue. Each record gives: J gene, D gene, clone size, V gene, CDR3 DNA, CDR3 protein. A D gene is named only where the DNA matches it firmly. Clone size is stated in some rows and not others, as once, few, many or a class when expanded.

>TRBJ2-1|TRBD2|-|TRBV6-5
TGTGCCAGCACCGGGACTAGCGGGGGGTCCAAGTTCTTC
CASTGTSGGSKFF
>TRBJ2-4|TRBD1|-|TRBV6-5
TGTGCCAGCAGCTCAGGGGGCGTAGGCAAAAACATTCAGTACTTC
CASSSGGVGKNIQYF
>TRBJ1-5|TRBD1|-|TRBV18
TGTGCCAGCTCACCACCGGGTGCAGGGGGGAATCAGCCCCAGCATTTT
CASSPPGAGGNQPQHF
>TRBJ2-2|-|-|TRBV4-1
TGCGCCAGCCGGACTCGGGGGAACACCGGGGAGCTGTTTTTT
CASRTRGNTGELFF
>TRBJ1-1|-|-|TRBV29-1
TGCAGCGGCGCAGGGTACACTGAAGCTTTCTTT
CSGAGYTEAFF
>TRBJ2-1|TRBD2|-|TRBV6-5
TGTGCCAGCAGCCCCGGACTAGTACCCCCAAATGAGCAGTTCTTC
CASSPGLVPPNEQFF
>TRBJ2-7|TRBD2|once|TRBV5-1
TGCGCCAGCAGCCCGCGGGGGTCCTACGAGCAGTACTTC
CASSPRGSYEQYF
>TRBJ1-5|TRBD1|-|TRBV18
TGTGCCAGCCAACAGAATCAGGGGGATCAGCCCCAGCATTTT
CASQQNQGDQPQHF
>TRBJ1-5|-|-|TRBV1
TGCACCAGCAGCCAAGACAGAACAGGGGCACCACATTATAGCAATCAGCCCCAGCATTTT
CTSSQDRTGAPHYSNQPQHF
>TRBJ2-4|TRBD2|-|TRBV4-3
TGCGCCAGCAGCCAAGATGGTATTAGCGGGAGGGGAGACATTCAGTACTTC
CASSQDGISGRGDIQYF
>TRBJ1-6|-|few|TRBV6-5
TGTGCCACCGCACGGGAGGACTATTCACCCCTCCACTTT
CATAREDYSPLHF
>TRBJ1-2|TRBD1|few|TRBV10-3
TGTGCCATCTCCGGGACAGCCAACTTTGACTATGGCTACACCTTC
CAISGTANFDYGYTF
>TRBJ1-3|-|-|TRBV5-1
TGCGCCAGCAGCCCACAGGGCTCTGGAAACACCATATATTTT
CASSPQGSGNTIYF
>TRBJ2-5|-|-|TRBV7-9
TGTGCCAGCAGCTTAGACGGGGAAGAGACCCAGTACTTC
CASSLDGEETQYF
>TRBJ2-7|-|-|TRBV7-9
TGTGCCAGCAGCCCAAGTGGGGGGTTCGAGCAGTACTTC
CASSPSGGFEQYF
>TRBJ2-5|-|once|TRBV19
TGTGCCAGTAGTAAGGCCTCAGGGGAGCGAACCCAGTACTTC
CASSKASGERTQYF
>TRBJ1-1|-|once|TRBV6-5
TGTGCCAGCACAGTCAGGGAAAGAGGTGAAGCTTTCTTT
CASTVRERGEAFF
>TRBJ2-3|-|-|TRBV7-2
TGTGCCAGCAGCTTGGGCCTGAGCACAGATACGCAGTATTTT
CASSLGLSTDTQYF
>TRBJ2-7|-|few|TRBV5-6
TGTGCCAGCAGCTTAATGGGCACCCCGGAGCAGTACTTC
CASSLMGTPEQYF
>TRBJ1-1|-|-|TRBV19
TGTGCCAGTAGTAGCACAGGGTACACTGAAGCTTTCTTT
CASSSTGYTEAFF
>TRBJ2-5|-|-|TRBV6-5
TGTGCCAGCAGCCATACCCCTAGCCAAGAGACCCAGTACTTC
CASSHTPSQETQYF
>TRBJ1-4|-|once|TRBV19
TGTGCCAGTAGTACAATATACAGCCCAACTAATGAAAAACTGTTTTTT
CASSTIYSPTNEKLFF
>TRBJ1-6|TRBD1|-|TRBV2
TGTGCCAGCAGTGAAGCTGGGACAGACCTCAATTCACCCCTCCACTTT
CASSEAGTDLNSPLHF